This TCR beta chain was sequenced for a study of T cell repertoires in cytomegalovirus infection. Looking at the study overall: Public signatures in TCR beta pointed to CMV infection and matching HLA type.

This clonotype appeared many times. Its specificity is not known. At one of its ends the junction is not consistent with the germline gene, which may arise from a read error. The CDR3 loop spans 22 amino acids. Germline-derived CDR1 and CDR2 are SGHNT and YENEEA. TCRdb reanalysed the reads using MiXCR and keeps one entry per CDR3 protein. The repertoire includes fewer than 200,000 distinct CDR3 sequences, roughly 14% of them detected once, and over 20% sits in the top ten. Study-wide results and caveats: There were HLA-C-restricted CMV-specific TCR beta clonotypes dominating the ex vivo response. Totalled public TCR beta family frequency picked out people who carried CMV plus the relevant HLA.

The specimen sequenced was PBMCs. This clonotype was sampled from a human donor in good health (CMV status not recorded). Some clones in this sample may be carry-over from other donors' samples. The rearrangement links TRBV11-3 to TRBJ2-7; TRBD2 matches 7 bases. The CDR3: CASSPSSCGLGRMWLSLYGQYF. Here the CDR3 DNA reads TGTGCCAGCAGCCCATCGAGCTGTGGACTAGGCAGGATGTGGTTGTCCCTCTACGGGCAGTACTTC. The whole variable domain, filled in from reference TRBV11-3 and TRBJ2-7, reads EAGVVQSPRYKIIEKKQPVAFWCNPISGHNTLYWYLQNLGQGPELLIRYENEEAVDDSQLPKDRFSAERLKGVDSTLKIQPAELGDSAVYLCASSPSSCGLGRMWLSLYGQYFGPGTRLTVT.